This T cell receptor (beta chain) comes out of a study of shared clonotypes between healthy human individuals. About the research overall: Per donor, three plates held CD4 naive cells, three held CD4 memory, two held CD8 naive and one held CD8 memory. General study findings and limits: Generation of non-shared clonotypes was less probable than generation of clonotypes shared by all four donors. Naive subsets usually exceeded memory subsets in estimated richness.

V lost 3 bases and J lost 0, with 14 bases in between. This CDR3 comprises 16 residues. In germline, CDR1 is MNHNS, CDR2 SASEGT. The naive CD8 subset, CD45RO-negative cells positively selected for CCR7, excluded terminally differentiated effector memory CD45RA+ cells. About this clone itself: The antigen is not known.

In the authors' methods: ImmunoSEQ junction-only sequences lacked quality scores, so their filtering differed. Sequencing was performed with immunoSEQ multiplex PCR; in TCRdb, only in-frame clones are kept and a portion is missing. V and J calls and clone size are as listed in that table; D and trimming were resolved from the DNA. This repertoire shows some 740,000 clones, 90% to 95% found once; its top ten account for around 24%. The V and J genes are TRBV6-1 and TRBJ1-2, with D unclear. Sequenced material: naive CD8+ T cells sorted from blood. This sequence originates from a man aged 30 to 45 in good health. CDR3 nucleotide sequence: TGTGCCAGCAGTGACATAACGGCACTATCTAACTATGGCTACACCTTC. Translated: CASSDITALSNYGYTF.